Below are 15 T cell receptor beta chains sequenced from a single sample in a study of T cell responses to AZD1222 COVID-19 vaccine. Data came from immunoSEQ multiplex PCR; TCRdb stores just in-frame clones and leaves some out. The sample has some 130,000 clones, 91% seen once; the top ten hold approximately 2.8%. The source was peripheral blood, collected on day 0 of AZD1222 vaccination. The source of these receptors is an adult in good health.

This chain joins TRBV12-3 or TRBV12-4 and TRBJ2-5; D is unresolved. The CDR3 totals 13 residues. V lost 7 bases to trimming and J lost 7 bases, with 16 bases between them. Here the CDR3 DNA reads TGTGCCAGCACCACCTACCCCCTGGGGACCCAGTACTTC. Translation gives CASTTYPLGTQYF.

This chain links TRBV25-1 with TRBJ2-4; either TRBD1 or TRBD2 may fit D (6 bases each). This CDR3 region has 14 residues. The germline V and J ends were trimmed by 3 bases and 9 bases, with 15 bases remaining between them. CDR1 is MGHDK and CDR2 is SYGVNS in the germline V gene. CDR3 region: CASSETGGGSIQYF. The DNA of the CDR3 is TGTGCCAGCAGTGAGACTGGAGGGGGAAGCATTCAGTACTTC.

The J gene is TRBJ1-1, the V gene TRBV2; D call uncertain. Trimming left V 6 bases short and J 0 bases short, with 11 bases between. The CDR3 spans 14 residues. Germline V lookup: CDR1 SNHLY, CDR2 FYNNEI. CDR3 protein: CASSLYGMNTEAFF. The CDR3 DNA sequence: TGTGCCAGCAGCCTATATGGGATGAACACTGAAGCTTTCTTT.

The V gene is TRBV25-1, the J gene TRBJ2-3, with unresolved D. Trimming left V 2 bases short and J 7 bases short, with 7 bases between. The CDR3 has 12 residues. Per the germline V gene, CDR1 is MGHDK and CDR2 is SYGVNS. CDR3 DNA: TGTGCCAGCAGTGAACTAGGAAATACGCAGTATTTT. Protein product: CASSELGNTQYF.

For the CDR3, the DNA is TGCAGTGCTAGTAAGCCCCGTCTGGCCAAAAACATTCAGTACTTC. Translating it yields CSASKPRLAKNIQYF. The chain couples TRBV20-1 to TRBJ2-4; no clear D gene. V was pared by 3 bases and J by 1 base, with 13 bases between. The germline V gene has CDR1 DFQATT and CDR2 SNEGSKA (reference sequence). The CDR3 length is 15 residues.

The chain joins TRBV5-1 to TRBJ1-6, with 7 nucleotides matching TRBD1. Trimming at V came to 4 bases and at J to 7 bases, leaving 8 bases not matched to a gene. This CDR3 has 15 residues. Germline V gene data show CDR1 as SGHRS and CDR2 as YFSETQ. This chain's CDR3 is CASSTDGTENSPLHF. The CDR3 coding sequence is TGCGCCAGCAGCACTGACGGGACAGAAAATTCACCCCTCCACTTT. The whole variable domain, remainder taken from reference TRBV5-1 and TRBJ1-6, is KAGVTQTPRYLIKTRGQQVTLSCSPISGHRSVSWYQQTPGQGLQFLFEYFSETQRNKGNFPGRFSGRQFSNSRSEMNVSTLELGDSALYLCASSTDGTENSPLHFGNGTRLTVT.

V and J are TRBV27 and TRBJ2-1; 12 nucleotides align to TRBD2. J gave up 5 bases and V 7 bases, and 3 bases lay outside the gene matches. This CDR3 contains 14 residues. Germline CDR1 MNHEY, CDR2 SMNVEV (reference sequence). In DNA, the CDR3 is TGTGCCAGCACTAGCGGGAGGGTCGACAATGAGCAGTTCTTC. It encodes CASTSGRVDNEQFF.

The chain uses TRBV6-1 and TRBJ2-3; 13 bases match TRBD2. The CDR3 length is 23 residues. V gave up 2 bases and J gave up 1 base; unmatched junction bases: 21. Germline-derived CDR1 and CDR2 are MNHNS and SASEGT. CDR3 bases: TGTGCCAGCAGTGAACTTAGGTTATTAGGGGGACTAGCGGGAAAGGGCGGCACAGATACGCAGTATTTT. This codes for CASSELRLLGGLAGKGGTDTQYF.

The V gene is TRBV6-5, the J gene TRBJ1-3; D might be TRBD1 (6 bases). V was cut by 0 bases and J by 3 bases, with 12 bases left in between. Germline V gene lookup returns CDR1 MNHEY and CDR2 SVGAGI. The CDR3 sequence is 16 residues long. CDR3 bases: TGTGCCAGCAGTTACTCGACCGGGGGCGGTGGAAACACCATATATTTT. Its translation is CASSYSTGGGGNTIYF.

This CDR3 reads CASRGTGERSPLHF. The CDR3 bases are TGTGCCAGCAGGGGAACAGGGGAACGTTCACCCCTCCACTTT. The rearrangement uses TRBV6-6 and TRBJ1-6; 7 bases are a match to TRBD1. The CDR3 sequence is 14 residues long. The junction had 8 bases not matched to a gene; V was cut back by 6 bases and J by 9 bases. Looked up from germline, CDR1 is MNHNY and CDR2 is SVGAGI (reference sequence).

The V call is TRBV5-1, the J call TRBJ2-2; D call uncertain. V lost 1 base and J lost 8, with 15 bases in between. The CDR3 is made up of 15 amino acids. Germline CDR1 and CDR2: SGHRS and YFSETQ. The CDR3 is CASSLSPDRVGELFF. The DNA of the CDR3 is TGCGCCAGCAGCTTGTCCCCGGACCGGGTAGGGGAGCTGTTTTTT.

This sequence joins TRBV19 and TRBJ1-1, with TRBD1 matching over 7 bases. Germline CDR1 is LNHDA and CDR2 is SQIVND (reference sequence). The V gene end was trimmed by 3 bases and the J gene end by 0 bases; junction bases not matched to a gene: 7. The CDR3 spans 16 residues. CDR3 sequence: CASSIRQGRMNTEAFF. The CDR3 DNA follows: TGTGCCAGTAGTATTCGACAGGGTCGGATGAACACTGAAGCTTTCTTT. Full variable domain (rest looked up from reference TRBV19 and TRBJ1-1): DGGITQSPKYLFRKEGQNVTLSCEQNLNHDAMYWYRQDPGQGLRLIYYSQIVNDFQKGDIAEGYSVSREKKESFPLTVTSAQKNPTAFYLCASSIRQGRMNTEAFFGQGTRLTVV.

The rearrangement links TRBV7-9 to TRBJ2-2; D remains unclear. V dropped 3 bases and J dropped 2 bases, with 4 bases sitting between them. This CDR3 is built from 13 residues. The V gene's germline CDR1 is SEHNR and CDR2 FQNEAQ (reference sequence). CDR3 loop: CASSFPNTGELFF. CDR3 in DNA: TGTGCCAGCAGCTTTCCCAACACCGGGGAGCTGTTTTTT. Based on the CDR3 plus reference TRBV7-9 and TRBJ2-2, the full variable domain is DTGVSQNPRHKITKRGQNVTFRCDPISEHNRLYWYRQTLGQGPEFLTYFQNEAQLEKSRLLSDRFSAERPKGSFSTLEIQRTEQGDSAMYLCASSFPNTGELFFGEGSRLTVL.

This clone was observed a few times. The rearrangement joins TRBV2 to TRBJ1-2; D gene unclear. Per the germline V gene, CDR1 is SNHLY and CDR2 is FYNNEI. CDR3 size: 14 residues. V lost 2 bases and J lost 8, with 15 bases in between. CDR3 nucleotides: TGTGCCAGCAGTGAACATGTAGGCCAGAGGGGCTACACCTTC. The encoded protein is CASSEHVGQRGYTF.

The chain recombines TRBV30 with TRBJ2-7; D is unclear. The germline gives CDR1 GTSNPN, CDR2 SVGIG (reference sequence). The CDR3 is 13 amino acids. V lost 0 bases and J 0 bases, leaving 6 bases between the germline ends. As DNA, the CDR3 is TGTGCCTGGAGTGTATCTCTCTCCTACGAGCAGTACTTC. Protein product: CAWSVSLSYEQYF.